These T cell receptor beta chains were read from a single sample in a study of shared clonotypes between healthy human individuals. TCRdb's copy holds only in-frame clones and misses some; the assay was immunoSEQ multiplex PCR. The sample yields roughly 1 million clones, 65% to 80% seen once. Sequencing used memory CD4+ T cells sorted from blood. Receptor source: a man between 18 and 35 years old in good health. The CDR3 runs from the conserved cysteine through the conserved F or W. A D gene is named only where the DNA matches it firmly. Only some rows state a clone size, as once, few, many or a class for expanded clones.

cdr3_aa	cdr3_nt	d_call	v_call	clone_size	j_call
CASTVDRGPNIQYF	TGTGCCAGCACCGTAGACAGGGGACCCAACATTCAGTACTTC	TRBD1	TRBV6-1	once	TRBJ2-4
CASLEPNSGYNEQFF	TGCGCCAGCCTAGAGCCCAATAGCGGCTACAATGAGCAGTTCTTC	NA	TRBV10-2	NA	TRBJ2-1
CASSPIRTEAGTEAFF	TGTGCCAGCAGCCCGATACGGACGGAAGCCGGCACTGAAGCTTTCTTT	NA	TRBV2	NA	TRBJ1-1
CASSIQSSGTRSYEQYF	TGTGCCAGCAGCATCCAGTCCTCCGGGACAAGATCCTACGAGCAGTACTTC	NA	TRBV7-2	NA	TRBJ2-7
CASSLVLWGEAFF	TGTGCCAGCAGCTTGGTCCTTTGGGGTGAAGCTTTCTTT	NA	TRBV5-4	NA	TRBJ1-1
CASSLEGQMNTEAFF	TGCGCCAGCAGCTTAGAGGGACAGATGAACACTGAAGCTTTCTTT	TRBD1	TRBV5-1	NA	TRBJ1-1
CASSNLGGDLWETQYF	TGCGCCAGCAGTAACCTAGGGGGGGACCTCTGGGAGACCCAGTACTTC	NA	TRBV5-1	NA	TRBJ2-5
CAISERDQETQYF	TGTGCCATCAGTGAGCGGGATCAAGAGACCCAGTACTTC	NA	TRBV10-3	NA	TRBJ2-5
CAISDSAGASNEQFF	TGTGCCATCAGTGATTCAGCGGGAGCCTCAAATGAGCAGTTCTTC	TRBD2	TRBV10-3	NA	TRBJ2-1
CASSLVVGQGARYEQYF	TGTGCCAGCAGCTTAGTTGTGGGACAGGGGGCAAGGTACGAGCAGTACTTC	TRBD1	TRBV7-9	NA	TRBJ2-7
CASSQSAYQETQYF	TGTGCCAGCTCACAGAGCGCCTACCAAGAGACCCAGTACTTC	NA	TRBV18	NA	TRBJ2-5
CAWSNTGNQPQHF	TGTGCCTGGAGCAATACAGGGAATCAGCCCCAGCATTTT	NA	TRBV30	NA	TRBJ1-5
CASSPLSTDTQYF	TGTGCCAGCTCACCACTAAGCACAGATACGCAGTATTTT	NA	TRBV18	NA	TRBJ2-3
CAMSGQGVNYEQYF	TGTGCCATGAGCGGACAGGGGGTCAACTACGAGCAGTACTTC	TRBD1	TRBV10-3	NA	TRBJ2-7
CASSVGWGTEAFF	TGTGCCAGCAGCGTTGGCTGGGGTACTGAAGCTTTCTTT	NA	TRBV9	few	TRBJ1-1
CASSPTNPGGSYNEQFF	TGTGCCAGCTCACCAACCAACCCAGGGGGTTCCTACAATGAGCAGTTCTTC	TRBD1	TRBV18	NA	TRBJ2-1
CAGTGPRVTGELFF	TGTGCCGGAACGGGACCCAGGGTCACCGGGGAGCTGTTTTTT	NA	TRBV2	once	TRBJ2-2
CAWSAQFDNEQFF	TGTGCCTGGAGTGCTCAGTTCGACAATGAGCAGTTCTTC	NA	TRBV30	NA	TRBJ2-1
CASSEIGDSGYF	TGTGCCAGCAGTGAAATTGGGGACTCCGGATATTTT	NA	TRBV2	NA	TRBJ2-3
CASSLEGQGGQPQHF	TGCGCCAGCAGCTTGGAGGGCCAGGGCGGTCAGCCCCAGCATTTT	NA	TRBV5-1	NA	TRBJ1-5
CASSLSMRPGGSYEQYF	TGTGCCAGCAGTTTATCGATGAGGCCGGGGGGGAGCTACGAGCAGTACTTC	TRBD2	TRBV28	NA	TRBJ2-7
CASGRNSGNTIYF	TGTGCCAGCGGAAGGAACTCTGGAAACACCATATATTTT	NA	TRBV7-9	NA	TRBJ1-3
CSGGTTAYEQYF	TGCAGCGGTGGGACAACCGCCTACGAGCAGTACTTC	NA	TRBV29-1	NA	TRBJ2-7
CASSLGTGEQPQHF	TGTGCCAGCAGCTTAGGGACAGGGGAACAGCCCCAGCATTTT	TRBD1	TRBV7-9	NA	TRBJ1-5
CASQGQLNQPQHF	TGTGCCAGCCAGGGACAGCTTAATCAGCCCCAGCATTTT	TRBD1	TRBV28	NA	TRBJ1-5
CASSSTAGSYEQYF	TGCGCCAGCAGCTCAACAGCGGGGTCCTACGAGCAGTACTTC	TRBD2	TRBV5-1	NA	TRBJ2-7
CASRRIEGGAYEQYF	TGTGCCAGCAGAAGGATAGAGGGCGGTGCCTACGAGCAGTACTTC	NA	TRBV6-1	NA	TRBJ2-7
CASSPPRGRRVQPQHF	TGTGCCAGCAGCCCCCCCAGGGGGCGAAGGGTACAGCCCCAGCATTTT	TRBD1	TRBV11-3	NA	TRBJ1-5
CASRTGPTDTQYF	TGCGCCAGCCGGACAGGGCCCACAGATACGCAGTATTTT	TRBD1	TRBV5-1	NA	TRBJ2-3
CASSLFLEGSDYGYTF	TGTGCCAGCAGTTTATTCCTGGAGGGGAGTGACTATGGCTACACCTTC	NA	TRBV28	NA	TRBJ1-2
CASRTLASSPLHF	TGTGCCAGCAGAACCCTGGCGTCTTCACCCCTCCACTTT	NA	TRBV6-1	once	TRBJ1-6
CASSESWKGSTEAFF	TGTGCCAGCAGTGAAAGCTGGAAGGGTAGCACTGAAGCTTTCTTT	NA	TRBV6-1	NA	TRBJ1-1
CASSLAGARTDTQYF	TGTGCCAGCAGCTTAGCGGGAGCCCGCACAGATACGCAGTATTTT	NA	TRBV7-6	NA	TRBJ2-3
CASSAPKRGDTEAFF	TGTGCCAGCAGCGCCCCGAAACGGGGGGACACTGAAGCTTTCTTT	NA	TRBV5-4	few	TRBJ1-1
CASTETSDRNEQFF	TGTGCCAGCACTGAGACTAGCGACCGAAATGAGCAGTTCTTC	TRBD2	TRBV6-1	few	TRBJ2-1
CASGHVGSEQFF	TGTGCCAGCGGACACGTAGGGAGTGAGCAGTTCTTC	NA	TRBV9	NA	TRBJ2-1
CASSYWRDGYTF	TGTGCCAGCAGTTACTGGAGGGATGGCTACACCTTC	NA	TRBV6-6	NA	TRBJ1-2
CASTAGTLQETQYF	TGTGCCAGCACCGCAGGGACCTTACAAGAGACCCAGTACTTC	NA	TRBV6-1	NA	TRBJ2-5
CASSVEGRSGELFF	TGTGCCAGCAGCGTAGAGGGACGGTCCGGGGAGCTGTTTTTT	NA	TRBV9	many	TRBJ2-2
CASGGLASEAFF	TGTGCCTCTGGGGGGCTAGCATCTGAAGCTTTCTTT	NA	TRBV30	NA	TRBJ1-1
CASSALGSYEQYF	TGTGCCAGCAGCGCGTTGGGTTCCTACGAGCAGTACTTC	NA	TRBV6-1	once	TRBJ2-7